This TCR beta chain came from a study of Graves' ophthalmopathy and Graves' hyperthyroidism. Germline V lookup: CDR1 LNHDA, CDR2 SQIVND (reference sequence). This CDR3 region has 15 residues. Trimming cost V 3 bases and J 1 base, with 9 bases left between them. Amplification targeted the TCR beta CDR3 regions, with RNA transcripts as the source material. RT-PCR in the first round used HTBI primers; a second-round multiplex PCR followed. TCRdb re-called the multiplex PCR reads through MiXCR, storing one row per CDR3 protein. The sample shows 350,000 to 400,000 distinct CDR3 sequences, 15% to 20% of them seen only once. This clonotype was observed at least ten times.

The sample consisted of peripheral blood. The V gene is TRBV19, the J gene TRBJ2-2; D is perhaps TRBD1 (6 bases). The source is a woman aged 18 to 35 with Graves' ophthalmopathy. The CDR3 region has the DNA TGTGCCAGTAGTATGTGGGGACAGAACACCGGGGAGCTGTTTTTT. Its translation: CASSMWGQNTGELFF.